Ten or more counts support the clone carrying this TCR beta chain. No ophthalmopathy progression within 18 months constituted stable Graves' hyperthyroidism. Among the patients, aged 18 to 65, hyperthyroidism was newly diagnosed and had lasted under 2 months. The CDR3 is made up of 18 amino acids. Trimming pared 6 bases from V and 0 bases from J, leaving 20 bases between. The germline CDR1 and CDR2 sequences are LNHDA and SQIVND (reference sequence). Using RNA transcripts as the source, TCR beta CDR3 regions were amplified. The primer set for the first-round RT-PCR of the TCR CDR3 was HTBI. TCRdb re-analysed the multiplex PCR reads in MiXCR, keeping a single row per CDR3 protein. The repertoire holds about 560,000 distinct CDR3 sequences, 15% to 19% seen once, with 7.3% in the top ten. This record belongs to a study of T cells in Graves' hyperthyroidism and ophthalmopathy.

This rearrangement joins TRBV19 to TRBJ2-2, with a weak D call TRBD1 (6 bases). The clonotype comes from a woman aged 30 to 39 with Graves' hyperthyroidism. Sequenced input: blood. CDR3 protein: CASRGFFGTSANTGELFF. The DNA for the CDR3 is TGTGCCAGTAGGGGCTTCTTTGGGACATCCGCGAACACCGGGGAGCTGTTTTTT.